This TCR beta chain was sequenced during a study of control samples from healthy donors and cancer patients. Sequencing used immunoSEQ multiplex PCR; TCRdb keeps in-frame clones, though not all of them. The sample records nearly 200,000 clones, about 89% being singletons. Sequenced input: blood. The sequence derives from a man aged 25 to 40 in good health.

The CDR3: CASSLTGRTTEAFF. In DNA form, the CDR3 reads TGTGCCAGCAGCTTAACAGGGCGGACCACTGAAGCTTTCTTT. The chain recombines TRBV7-3 with TRBJ1-1, with D hard to call. Germline CDR1 SGHTA, CDR2 FQGTGA. The CDR3 has 14 amino acids. The V gene lost 0 bases and the J gene lost 4 bases, with 9 bases spanning the gap.